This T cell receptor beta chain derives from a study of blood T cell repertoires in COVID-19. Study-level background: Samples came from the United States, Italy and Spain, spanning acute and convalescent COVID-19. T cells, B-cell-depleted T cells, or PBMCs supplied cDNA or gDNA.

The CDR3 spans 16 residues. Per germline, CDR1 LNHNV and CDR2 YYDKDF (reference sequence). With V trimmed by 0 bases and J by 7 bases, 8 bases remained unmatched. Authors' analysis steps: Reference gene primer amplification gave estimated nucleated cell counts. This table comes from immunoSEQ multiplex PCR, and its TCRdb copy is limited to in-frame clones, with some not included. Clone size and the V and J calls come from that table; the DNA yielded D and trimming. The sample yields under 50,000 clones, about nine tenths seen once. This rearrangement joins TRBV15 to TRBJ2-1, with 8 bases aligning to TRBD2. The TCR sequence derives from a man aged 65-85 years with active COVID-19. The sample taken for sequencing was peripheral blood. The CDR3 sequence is CATSRDPGGRGNEQFF. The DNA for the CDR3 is TGTGCCACCAGCAGAGATCCGGGAGGGAGAGGGAATGAGCAGTTCTTC.